The clone carrying this T cell receptor beta chain was seen a few times. The antigen remains undetermined. The 5'RACE method, run with constant-segment primers, produced TCR alpha and TCR beta cDNA libraries (carrying sample barcodes and UMIs). MiXCR was run by TCRdb on the 5' RACE reads, yielding one entry per CDR3 protein. The sample has under 400,000 distinct CDR3 sequences, 25% to 30% seen once. This CDR3 contains 15 residues. V gave up 0 bases and J gave up 6 bases, with 16 bases separating them. The V gene's germline CDR1 is SGHRS and CDR2 YFSETQ. This entry is derived from a study of T-cell memory formation after mild COVID-19. General study points: Contracting CD8+ clones were enriched in EMRA, CD4+ mainly in CM and EM.

The rearrangement links TRBV5-1 to TRBJ2-7; D is possibly TRBD1 (6 bases). This clonotype was sampled from an adult woman who had mild COVID-19 (a few samples of this study predate the infection). Cell type and time point are not known. Sequenced input: PBMCs or a T cell subset sorted from them (not recorded which). The CDR3 region is CASSLAGTGQGEQYF. CDR3 in DNA: TGCGCCAGCAGCTTGGCCGGAACAGGGCAGGGCGAGCAGTACTTC.